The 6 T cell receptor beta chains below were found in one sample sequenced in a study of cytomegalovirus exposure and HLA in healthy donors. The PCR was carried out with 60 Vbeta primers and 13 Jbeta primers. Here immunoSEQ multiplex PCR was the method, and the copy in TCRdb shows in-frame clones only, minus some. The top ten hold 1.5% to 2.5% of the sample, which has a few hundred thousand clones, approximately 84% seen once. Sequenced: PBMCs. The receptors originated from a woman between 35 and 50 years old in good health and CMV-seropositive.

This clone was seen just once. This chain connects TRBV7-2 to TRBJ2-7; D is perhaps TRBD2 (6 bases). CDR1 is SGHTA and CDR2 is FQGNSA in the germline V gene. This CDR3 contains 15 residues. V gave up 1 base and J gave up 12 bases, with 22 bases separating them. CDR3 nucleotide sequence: TGTGCCAGCAGCTTAGTTGGGGACTTAGTCACCCAGTGGTACTTC. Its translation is CASSLVGDLVTQWYF.

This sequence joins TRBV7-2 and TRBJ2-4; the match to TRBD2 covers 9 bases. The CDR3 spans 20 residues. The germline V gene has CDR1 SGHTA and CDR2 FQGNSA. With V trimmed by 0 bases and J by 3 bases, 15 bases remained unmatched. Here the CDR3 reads CASSLARGTSAGGNKNIQYF. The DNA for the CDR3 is TGTGCCAGCAGCTTAGCGAGGGGGACGTCAGCGGGAGGTAACAAAAACATTCAGTACTTC. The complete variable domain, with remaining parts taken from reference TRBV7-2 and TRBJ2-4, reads GAGVSQSPSNKVTEKGKDVELRCDPISGHTALYWYRQSLGQGLEFLIYFQGNSAPDKSGLPSDRFSAERTGGSVSTLTIQRTQQEDSAVYLCASSLARGTSAGGNKNIQYFGAGTRLSVL.

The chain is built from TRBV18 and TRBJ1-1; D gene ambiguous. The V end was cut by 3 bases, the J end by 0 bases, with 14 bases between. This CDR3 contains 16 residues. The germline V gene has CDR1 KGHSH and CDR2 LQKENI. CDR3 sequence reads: CASSPGRGHVNTEAFF. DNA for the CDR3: TGTGCCAGCTCACCCGGTCGAGGGCATGTGAACACTGAAGCTTTCTTT.

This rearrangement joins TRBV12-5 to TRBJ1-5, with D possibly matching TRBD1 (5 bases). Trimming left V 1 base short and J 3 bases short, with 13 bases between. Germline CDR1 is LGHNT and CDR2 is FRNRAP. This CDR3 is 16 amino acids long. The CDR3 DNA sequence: TGTGCTAGTGGTTTGGGTCCCGACAGTAACAATCAGCCCCAGCATTTT. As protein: CASGLGPDSNNQPQHF.

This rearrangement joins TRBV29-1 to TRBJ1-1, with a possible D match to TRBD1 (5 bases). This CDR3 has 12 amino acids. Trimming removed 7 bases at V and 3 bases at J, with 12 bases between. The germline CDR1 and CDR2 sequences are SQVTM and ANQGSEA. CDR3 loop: CSGSGGDTEAFF. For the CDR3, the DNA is TGCAGCGGTTCTGGGGGGGACACTGAAGCTTTCTTT.

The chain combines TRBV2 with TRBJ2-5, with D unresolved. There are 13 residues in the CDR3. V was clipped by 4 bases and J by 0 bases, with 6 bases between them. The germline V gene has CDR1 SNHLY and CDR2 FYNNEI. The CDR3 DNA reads TGTGCCAGCAGTGGACATGACCAAGAGACCCAGTACTTC. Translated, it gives CASSGHDQETQYF.